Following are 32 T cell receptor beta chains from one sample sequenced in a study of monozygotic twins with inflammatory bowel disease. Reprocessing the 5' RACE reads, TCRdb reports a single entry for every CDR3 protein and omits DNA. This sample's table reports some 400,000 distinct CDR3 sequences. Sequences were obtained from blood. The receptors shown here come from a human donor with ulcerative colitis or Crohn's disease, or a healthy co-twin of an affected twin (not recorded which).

CDR3 amino acids: CSVDTLNRVDYGYTF. J is TRBJ1-2 and V is TRBV29-1. The germline V gene has CDR1 SQVTM and CDR2 ANQGSEA. The length of the CDR3 is 15 residues.

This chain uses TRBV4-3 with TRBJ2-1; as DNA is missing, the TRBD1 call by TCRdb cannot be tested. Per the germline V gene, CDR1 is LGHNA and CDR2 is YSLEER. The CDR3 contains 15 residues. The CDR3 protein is CASSQGPGLANEQFF.

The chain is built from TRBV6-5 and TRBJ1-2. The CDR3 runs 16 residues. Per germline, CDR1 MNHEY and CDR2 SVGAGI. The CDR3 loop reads CASSYSFGDQSSGYTF.

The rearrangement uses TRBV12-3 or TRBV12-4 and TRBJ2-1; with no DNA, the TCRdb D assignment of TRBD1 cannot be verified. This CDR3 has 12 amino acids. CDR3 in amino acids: CASVMRGNEQFF.

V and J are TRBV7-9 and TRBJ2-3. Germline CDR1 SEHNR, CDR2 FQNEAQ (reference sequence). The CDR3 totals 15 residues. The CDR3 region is CASSQNFPSTDTQYF.

The CDR3 reads CASSYSVTKNEQFF. V usage is TRBV6-5 and J usage is TRBJ2-1; TCRdb proposes TRBD2, but this gene call is untestable without DNA. The CDR3 has 14 residues. Germline V gene sequence: CDR1 MNHEY, CDR2 SVGAGI.

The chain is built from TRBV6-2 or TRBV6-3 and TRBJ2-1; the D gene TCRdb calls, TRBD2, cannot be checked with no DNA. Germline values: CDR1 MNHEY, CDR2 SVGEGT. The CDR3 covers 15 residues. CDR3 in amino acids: CASSYPGTFNGEQFF.

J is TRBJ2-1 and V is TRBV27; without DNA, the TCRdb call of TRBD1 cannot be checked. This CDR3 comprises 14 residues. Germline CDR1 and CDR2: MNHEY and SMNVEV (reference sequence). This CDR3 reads CASSFLAGVNEQFF.

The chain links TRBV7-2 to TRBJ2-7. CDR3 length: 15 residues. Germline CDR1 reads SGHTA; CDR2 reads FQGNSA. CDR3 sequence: CASSQVGVRPYEQYF.

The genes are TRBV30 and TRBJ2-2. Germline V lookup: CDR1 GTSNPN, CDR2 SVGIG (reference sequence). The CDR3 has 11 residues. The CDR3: CAYSNTGELFF.

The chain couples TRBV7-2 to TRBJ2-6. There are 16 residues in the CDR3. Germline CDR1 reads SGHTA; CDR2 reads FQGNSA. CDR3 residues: CASSILRSLGANVLTF.

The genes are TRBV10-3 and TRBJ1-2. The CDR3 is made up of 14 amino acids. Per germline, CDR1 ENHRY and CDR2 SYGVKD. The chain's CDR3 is CAISESGGPYGYTF.

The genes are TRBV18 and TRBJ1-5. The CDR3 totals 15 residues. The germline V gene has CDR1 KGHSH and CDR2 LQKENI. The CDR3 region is CASSPYQDSNQPQHF.

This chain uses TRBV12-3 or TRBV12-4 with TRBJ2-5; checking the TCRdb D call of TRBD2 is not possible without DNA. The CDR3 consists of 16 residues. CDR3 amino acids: CASILSGLAGRKTQYF.

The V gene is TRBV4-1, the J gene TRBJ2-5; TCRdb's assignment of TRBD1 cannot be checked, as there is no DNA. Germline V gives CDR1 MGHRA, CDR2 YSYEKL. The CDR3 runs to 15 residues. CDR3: CASSQEGREWETQYF.

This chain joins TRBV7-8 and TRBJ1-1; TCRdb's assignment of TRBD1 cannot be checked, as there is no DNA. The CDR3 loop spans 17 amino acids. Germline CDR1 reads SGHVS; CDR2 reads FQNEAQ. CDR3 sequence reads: CASSLWTGGARNTEAFF.

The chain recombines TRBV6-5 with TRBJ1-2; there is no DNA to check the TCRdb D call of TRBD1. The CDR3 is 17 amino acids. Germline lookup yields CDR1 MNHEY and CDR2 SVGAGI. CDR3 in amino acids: CASSYGEPGSLNYGYTF.

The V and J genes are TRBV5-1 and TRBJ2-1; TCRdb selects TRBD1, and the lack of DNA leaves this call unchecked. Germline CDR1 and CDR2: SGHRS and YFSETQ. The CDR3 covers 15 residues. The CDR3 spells CASSLEDRVALEQFF.

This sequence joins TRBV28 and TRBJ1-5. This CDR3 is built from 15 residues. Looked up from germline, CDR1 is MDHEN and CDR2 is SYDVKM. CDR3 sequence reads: CASSLYQLGNQPQHF.

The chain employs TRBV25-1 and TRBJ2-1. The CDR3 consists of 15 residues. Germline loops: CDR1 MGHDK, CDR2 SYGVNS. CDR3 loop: CASRKQGESYNEQFF. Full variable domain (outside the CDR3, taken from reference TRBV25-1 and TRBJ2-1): EADIYQTPRYLVIGTGKKITLECSQTMGHDKMYWYQQDPGMELHLIHYSYGVNSTEKGDLSSESTVSRIRTEHFPLTLESARPSHTSQYLCASRKQGESYNEQFFGPGTRLTVL.

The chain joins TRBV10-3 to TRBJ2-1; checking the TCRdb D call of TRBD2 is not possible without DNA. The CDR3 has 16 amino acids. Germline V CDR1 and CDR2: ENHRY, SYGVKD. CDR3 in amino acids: CATGTSGVISYNEQFF.

The CDR3 spells CSARVGTGSYGYTF. This chain joins TRBV20-1 and TRBJ1-2; TCRdb lists TRBD1, though no DNA is available to test this call. Germline CDR1 is DFQATT and CDR2 is SNEGSKA (reference sequence). This CDR3 has 14 amino acids.

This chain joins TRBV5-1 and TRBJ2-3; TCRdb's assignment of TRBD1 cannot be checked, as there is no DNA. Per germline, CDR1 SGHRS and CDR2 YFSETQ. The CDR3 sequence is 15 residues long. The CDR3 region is CASSWGTGSTDTQYF.

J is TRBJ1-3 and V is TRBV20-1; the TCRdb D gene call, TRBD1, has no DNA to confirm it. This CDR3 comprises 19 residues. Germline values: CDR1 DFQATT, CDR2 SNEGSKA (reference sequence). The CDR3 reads CSARESGPVSPVGGNTIYF.

The CDR3 here is CASSLVGSVGDEQYF. This chain joins TRBV7-3 and TRBJ2-7; TCRdb picks TRBD1, but there is no DNA to check that call. The CDR3 has 15 amino acids. Germline lookup yields CDR1 SGHTA and CDR2 FQGTGA.

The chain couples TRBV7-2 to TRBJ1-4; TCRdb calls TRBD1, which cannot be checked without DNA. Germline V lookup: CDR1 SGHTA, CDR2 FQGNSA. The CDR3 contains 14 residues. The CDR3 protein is CASSSDRLGEKLFF.

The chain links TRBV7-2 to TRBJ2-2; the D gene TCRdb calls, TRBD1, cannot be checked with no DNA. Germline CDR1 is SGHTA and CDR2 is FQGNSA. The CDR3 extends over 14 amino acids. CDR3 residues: CASSLGTVTRELFF.

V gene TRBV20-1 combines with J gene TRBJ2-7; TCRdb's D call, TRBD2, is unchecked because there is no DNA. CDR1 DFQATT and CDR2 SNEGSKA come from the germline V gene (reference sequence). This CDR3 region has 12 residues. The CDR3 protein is CSARTSGSEQYF.

CDR3 amino acids: CASSLPGQNSPLHF. J is TRBJ1-6 and V is TRBV4-2; TCRdb's assignment of TRBD1 cannot be checked, as there is no DNA. Germline loops: CDR1 LGHNA, CDR2 YNFKEQ. The CDR3 length is 14 residues.

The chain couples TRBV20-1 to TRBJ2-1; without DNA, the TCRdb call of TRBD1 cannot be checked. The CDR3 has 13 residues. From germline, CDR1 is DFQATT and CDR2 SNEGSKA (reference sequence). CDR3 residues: CSAGDPGTAEQFF.

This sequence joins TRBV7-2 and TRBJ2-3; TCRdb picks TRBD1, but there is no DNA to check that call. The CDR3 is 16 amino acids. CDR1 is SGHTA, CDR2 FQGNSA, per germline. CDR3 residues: CASTSPRIGRTDTQYF.

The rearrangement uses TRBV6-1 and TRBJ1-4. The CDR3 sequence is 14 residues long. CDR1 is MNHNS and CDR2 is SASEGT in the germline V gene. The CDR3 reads CASSEEAWVEKLFF.